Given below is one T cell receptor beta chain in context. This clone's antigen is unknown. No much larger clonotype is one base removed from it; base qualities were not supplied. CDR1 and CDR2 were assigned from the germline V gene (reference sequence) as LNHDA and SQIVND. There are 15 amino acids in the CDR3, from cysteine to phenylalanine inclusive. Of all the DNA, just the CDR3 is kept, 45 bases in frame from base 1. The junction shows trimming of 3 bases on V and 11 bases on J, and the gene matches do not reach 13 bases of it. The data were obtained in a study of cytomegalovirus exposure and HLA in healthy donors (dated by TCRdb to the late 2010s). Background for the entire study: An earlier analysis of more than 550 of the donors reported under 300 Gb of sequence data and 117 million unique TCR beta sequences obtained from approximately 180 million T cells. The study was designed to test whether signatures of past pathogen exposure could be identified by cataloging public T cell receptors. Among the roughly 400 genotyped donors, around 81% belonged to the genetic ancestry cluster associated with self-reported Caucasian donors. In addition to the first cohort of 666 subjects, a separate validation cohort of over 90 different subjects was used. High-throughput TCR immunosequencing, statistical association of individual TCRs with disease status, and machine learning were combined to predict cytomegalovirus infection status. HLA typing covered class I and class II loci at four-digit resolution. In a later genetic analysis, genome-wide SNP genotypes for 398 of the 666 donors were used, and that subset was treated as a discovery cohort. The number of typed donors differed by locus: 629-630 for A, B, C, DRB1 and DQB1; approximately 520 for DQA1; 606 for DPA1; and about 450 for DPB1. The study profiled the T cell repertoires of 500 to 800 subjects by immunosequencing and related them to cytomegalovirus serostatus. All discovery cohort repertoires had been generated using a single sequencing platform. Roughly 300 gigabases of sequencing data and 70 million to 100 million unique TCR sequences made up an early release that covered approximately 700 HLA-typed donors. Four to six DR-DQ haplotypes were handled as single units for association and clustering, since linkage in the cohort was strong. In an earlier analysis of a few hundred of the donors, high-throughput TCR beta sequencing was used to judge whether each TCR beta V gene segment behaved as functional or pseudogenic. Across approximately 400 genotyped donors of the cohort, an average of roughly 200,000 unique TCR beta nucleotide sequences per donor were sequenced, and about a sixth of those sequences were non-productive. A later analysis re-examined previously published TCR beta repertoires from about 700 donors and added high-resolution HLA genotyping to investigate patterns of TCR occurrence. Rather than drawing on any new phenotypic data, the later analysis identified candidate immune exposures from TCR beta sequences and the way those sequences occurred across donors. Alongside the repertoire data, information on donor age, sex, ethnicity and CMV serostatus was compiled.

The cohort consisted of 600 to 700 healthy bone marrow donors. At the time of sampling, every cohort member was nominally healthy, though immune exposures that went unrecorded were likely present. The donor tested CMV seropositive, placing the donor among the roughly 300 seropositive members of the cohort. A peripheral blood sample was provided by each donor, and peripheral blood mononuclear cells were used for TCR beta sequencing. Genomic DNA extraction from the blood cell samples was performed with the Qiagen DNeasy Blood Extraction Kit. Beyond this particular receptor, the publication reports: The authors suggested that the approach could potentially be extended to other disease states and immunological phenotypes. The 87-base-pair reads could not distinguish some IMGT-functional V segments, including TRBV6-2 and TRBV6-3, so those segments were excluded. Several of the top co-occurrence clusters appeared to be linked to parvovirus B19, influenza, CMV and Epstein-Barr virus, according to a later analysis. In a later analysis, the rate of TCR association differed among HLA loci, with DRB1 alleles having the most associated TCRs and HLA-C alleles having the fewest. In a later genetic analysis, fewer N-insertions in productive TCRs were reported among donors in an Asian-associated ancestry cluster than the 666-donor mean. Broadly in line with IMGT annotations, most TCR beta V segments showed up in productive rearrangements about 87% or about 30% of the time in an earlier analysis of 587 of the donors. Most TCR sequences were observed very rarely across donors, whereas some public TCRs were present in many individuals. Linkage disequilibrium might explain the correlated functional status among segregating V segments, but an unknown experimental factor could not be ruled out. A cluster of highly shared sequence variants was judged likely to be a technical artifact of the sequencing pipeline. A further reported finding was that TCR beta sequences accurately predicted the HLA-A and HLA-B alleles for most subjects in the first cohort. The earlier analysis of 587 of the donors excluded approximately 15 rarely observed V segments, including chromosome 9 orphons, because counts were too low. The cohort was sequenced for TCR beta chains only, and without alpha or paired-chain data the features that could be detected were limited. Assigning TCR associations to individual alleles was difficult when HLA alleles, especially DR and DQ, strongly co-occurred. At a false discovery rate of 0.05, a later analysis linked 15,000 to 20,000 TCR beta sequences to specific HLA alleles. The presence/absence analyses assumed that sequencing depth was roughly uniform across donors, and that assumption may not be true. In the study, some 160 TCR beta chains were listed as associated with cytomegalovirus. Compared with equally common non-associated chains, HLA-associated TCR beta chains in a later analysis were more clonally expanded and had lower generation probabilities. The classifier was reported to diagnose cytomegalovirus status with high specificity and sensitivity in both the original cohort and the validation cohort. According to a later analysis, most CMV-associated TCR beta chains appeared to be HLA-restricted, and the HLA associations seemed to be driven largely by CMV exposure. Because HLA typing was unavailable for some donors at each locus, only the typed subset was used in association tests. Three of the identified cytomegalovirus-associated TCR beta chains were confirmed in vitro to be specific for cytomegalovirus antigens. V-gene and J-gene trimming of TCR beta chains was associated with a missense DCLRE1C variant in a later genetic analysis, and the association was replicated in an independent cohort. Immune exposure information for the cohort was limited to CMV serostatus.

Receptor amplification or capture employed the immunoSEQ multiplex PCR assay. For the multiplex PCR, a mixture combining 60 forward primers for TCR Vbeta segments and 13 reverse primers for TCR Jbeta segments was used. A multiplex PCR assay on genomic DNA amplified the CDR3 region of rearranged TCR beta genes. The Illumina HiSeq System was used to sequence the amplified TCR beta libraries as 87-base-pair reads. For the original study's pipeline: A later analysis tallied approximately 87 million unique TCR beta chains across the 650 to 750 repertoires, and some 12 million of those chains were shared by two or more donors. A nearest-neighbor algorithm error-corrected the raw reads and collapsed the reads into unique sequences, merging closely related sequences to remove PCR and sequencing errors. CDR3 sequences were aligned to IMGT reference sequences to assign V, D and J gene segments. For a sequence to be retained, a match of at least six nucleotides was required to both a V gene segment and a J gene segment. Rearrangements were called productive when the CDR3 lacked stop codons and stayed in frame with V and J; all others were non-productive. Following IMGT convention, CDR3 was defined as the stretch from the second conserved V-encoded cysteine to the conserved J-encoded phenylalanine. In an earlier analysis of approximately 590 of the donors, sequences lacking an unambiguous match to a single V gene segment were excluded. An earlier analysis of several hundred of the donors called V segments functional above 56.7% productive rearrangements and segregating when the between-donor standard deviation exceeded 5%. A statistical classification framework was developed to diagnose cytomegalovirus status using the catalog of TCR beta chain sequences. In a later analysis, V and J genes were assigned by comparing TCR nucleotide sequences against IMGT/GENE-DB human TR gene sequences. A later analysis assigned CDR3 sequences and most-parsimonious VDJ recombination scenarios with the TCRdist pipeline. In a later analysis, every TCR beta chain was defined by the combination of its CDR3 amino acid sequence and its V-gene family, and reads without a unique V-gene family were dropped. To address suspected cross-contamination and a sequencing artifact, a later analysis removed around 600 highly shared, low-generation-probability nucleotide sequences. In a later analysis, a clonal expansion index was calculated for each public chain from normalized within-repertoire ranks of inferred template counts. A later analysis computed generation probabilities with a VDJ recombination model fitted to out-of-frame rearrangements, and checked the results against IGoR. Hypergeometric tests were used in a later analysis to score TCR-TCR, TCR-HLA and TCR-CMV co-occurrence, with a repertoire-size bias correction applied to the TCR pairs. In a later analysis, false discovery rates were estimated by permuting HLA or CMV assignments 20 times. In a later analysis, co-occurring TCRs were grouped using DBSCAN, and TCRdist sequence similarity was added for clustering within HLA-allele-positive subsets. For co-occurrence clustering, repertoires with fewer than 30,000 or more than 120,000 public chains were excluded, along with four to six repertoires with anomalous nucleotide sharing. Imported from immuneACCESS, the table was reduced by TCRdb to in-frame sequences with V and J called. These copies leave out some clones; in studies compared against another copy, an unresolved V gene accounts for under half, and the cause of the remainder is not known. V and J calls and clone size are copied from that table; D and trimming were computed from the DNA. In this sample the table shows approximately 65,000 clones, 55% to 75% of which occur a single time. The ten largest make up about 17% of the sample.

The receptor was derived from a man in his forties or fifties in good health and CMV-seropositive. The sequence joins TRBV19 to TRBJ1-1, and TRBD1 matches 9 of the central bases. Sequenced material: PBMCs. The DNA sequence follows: TGTGCCAGTAGTATTTCGGGACAGGGTCTACCATGGGCTTTCTTT. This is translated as CASSISGQGLPWAFF.